The clone carrying this T cell receptor (beta chain) was seen ten or more times. No antigen is known for it. MiXCR, run by TCRdb on the 5' RACE reads, gives a single entry per CDR3 protein. This sample has 400,000 to 500,000 distinct CDR3 sequences, with 18% found just once. All donors comprised healthy Caucasians. This entry comes from a study of identical twins. General study results and limits: Insertions ran lower in abundant cord blood beta clonotypes, though not in memory repertoires. Partial confounding of zero-insertion analyses by invariant MAIT and iNKT cells was possible. Beta out-of-frame twin sharing showed a weaker excess.

Losses at the gene ends were 5 bases for V and 12 bases for J; bases not matched to a gene: 15. This CDR3 is built from 14 residues. Germline-derived CDR1 and CDR2 are SGHRS and YFSETQ. The sequence derives from a man aged 45-65 years in good health. The chain combines TRBV5-1 with TRBJ2-5, with 8 bases fitting TRBD1. Sequenced material: naive T cells sorted from blood. CDR3 residues: CASRPGTGRRDEYF. The CDR3 DNA is TGCGCCAGCAGACCTGGGACAGGTCGAAGAGATGAGTACTTC.